These 13 T cell receptor beta chains share one sample of origin, sequenced in a study of blood T cell repertoires in COVID-19. Generated by immunoSEQ multiplex PCR, the TCRdb table keeps only in-frame clones and is missing some. The sample lists approximately 110,000 clones; 88% were seen once. Sequenced sample: peripheral blood. The receptors shown here come from a woman between 50 and 59 years old with active or convalescent COVID-19.

The chain has TRBV19 and TRBJ2-1; D may be TRBD1 (7 bases). Germline V CDR1 and CDR2: LNHDA, SQIVND (reference sequence). Trimming removed 3 bases at V and 3 bases at J, with 12 bases between. This CDR3 is built from 15 residues. The CDR3, as DNA: TGTGCCAGTAGTATCACAGGGGACTTCTACAATGAGCAGTTCTTC. It encodes CASSITGDFYNEQFF.

This rearrangement joins TRBV11-2 to TRBJ2-7; 7 nucleotides match TRBD2. Trimming cost V 1 base and J 3 bases; bases outside gene matches: 12. The CDR3 is 17 residues long. Germline CDR1 is SGHAT and CDR2 is FQNNGV. CDR3 in DNA: TGTGCCAGCAGCTTAGCGAGGCGGGAGAAGGGCCTCTACGAGCAGTACTTC. Translation gives CASSLARREKGLYEQYF.

The J gene is TRBJ1-4, the V gene TRBV28; D may be TRBD1 (6 bases). V lost 4 bases, J lost 7 bases, and 19 bases lay in between. This CDR3 has 16 amino acids. The germline CDR1 and CDR2 sequences are MDHEN and SYDVKM. The CDR3 sequence is CASSSPTGRGGEKLFF. The CDR3 coding sequence is TGTGCCAGCAGTTCTCCCACAGGGAGAGGAGGTGAAAAACTGTTTTTT.

This chain joins TRBV5-1 and TRBJ1-4, with a weak D call TRBD1 (5 bases). The germline V gene has CDR1 SGHRS and CDR2 YFSETQ. This CDR3 spans 15 amino acids. Trimming pared 1 base from V and 3 bases from J, leaving 10 bases between. Written as DNA, the CDR3 is TGCGCCAGCAGCTTGCCGACGGGGGCTAATGAAAAACTGTTTTTT. It codes for CASSLPTGANEKLFF.

The J gene is TRBJ1-2, the V gene TRBV30, with 8 bases matching TRBD1. The germline gives CDR1 GTSNPN, CDR2 SVGIG (reference sequence). V shed 4 bases, J shed 8 bases, and the junction held 6 bases outside the gene matches. There are 12 residues in the CDR3. CDR3 amino acids: CAWKPGTGGYTF. For the CDR3, the DNA is TGTGCCTGGAAACCCGGGACAGGAGGCTACACCTTC. The entire variable domain, with the rest obtained from reference TRBV30 and TRBJ1-2, is as follows: SQTIHQWPATLVQPVGSPLSLECTVEGTSNPNLYWYRQAAGRGLQLLFYSVGIGQISSEVPQNLSASRPQDRQFILSSKKLLLSDSGFYLCAWKPGTGGYTFGSGTRLTVV.

The CDR3 protein is CASSYRDRGNSPLHF. In nucleotides, the CDR3 is TGTGCCAGCAGTTACCGAGACAGGGGAAATTCACCCCTCCACTTT. The rearrangement links TRBV6-5 to TRBJ1-6; 8 nucleotides line up with TRBD1. The germline gives CDR1 MNHEY, CDR2 SVGAGI. The CDR3 sequence is 15 residues long. Germline trimming cut 2 bases from V and 7 bases from J; bases unmatched to any gene: 4.

The chain employs TRBV7-2 and TRBJ2-3, with 10 bases matching TRBD2. Germline V gives CDR1 SGHTA, CDR2 FQGNSA. J was trimmed by 4 bases and V by 1 base; bases with no gene match: 2. There are 15 residues in the CDR3. CDR3 in amino acids: CASSLVGTSADTQYF. The CDR3 region has the DNA TGTGCCAGCAGCTTAGTGGGGACTAGCGCAGATACGCAGTATTTT.

This clone was seen only a few times. The gene calls are TRBV5-1 and TRBJ2-7; D call uncertain. Germline V gene sequence: CDR1 SGHRS, CDR2 YFSETQ. CDR3 length: 15 residues. The ends were cut back, 0 bases at V and 4 bases at J, with 14 bases in the middle. The DNA for the CDR3 is TGCGCCAGCAGCTTGGTGCCGGAACAGATATACGAGCAGTACTTC. Protein sequence: CASSLVPEQIYEQYF.

The J gene is TRBJ1-2, the V gene TRBV9; the match to TRBD1 covers 7 bases. Germline V gene data show CDR1 as SGDLS and CDR2 as YYNGEE. The V segment lost 0 bases and the J segment 2 bases; nucleotides outside the gene matches: 7. The length of the CDR3 is 16 residues. Written as DNA, the CDR3 is TGTGCCAGCAGCGTAGAAGCCCTACAGGGGAACTATGGCTACACCTTC. Translation gives CASSVEALQGNYGYTF.

The V call is TRBV7-8, the J call TRBJ2-4, with D tentatively TRBD1 (6 bases). The CDR3 has 15 amino acids. Trimming removed 3 bases from V and 7 bases from J, with 16 bases in between. The germline V gene encodes CDR1 SGHVS and CDR2 FQNEAQ. This CDR3 reads CASSFRRGYGNIQYF. The CDR3 DNA reads as TGTGCCAGCAGCTTTCGCAGGGGATATGGGAACATTCAGTACTTC.

The V and J genes are TRBV13 and TRBJ2-1; 7 nucleotides align to TRBD2. The CDR3 length is 14 residues. Germline trimming cut 5 bases from V and 4 bases from J; bases unmatched to any gene: 5. Germline-derived CDR1 and CDR2 are PRHDT and FYEKMQ (reference sequence). DNA of the CDR3: TGTGCCAGCAGCGTCGCCGGGGGGTACAATGAGCAGTTCTTC. This gives the protein CASSVAGGYNEQFF.

This rearrangement joins TRBV28 to TRBJ1-6; D not resolved. Germline V gene sequence: CDR1 MDHEN, CDR2 SYDVKM. Trimming cost V 3 bases and J 4 bases, with 19 bases left between them. CDR3 length equals 18 residues. The CDR3 loop is CASSLKRRIGFYNSPLHF. As DNA, the CDR3 is TGTGCCAGCAGTTTGAAGCGACGGATTGGGTTTTATAATTCACCCCTCCACTTT.

The V and J genes are TRBV6-1 and TRBJ1-2; D unclear. CDR1 MNHNS and CDR2 SASEGT come from the germline V gene. The CDR3 loop spans 11 amino acids. Between the trimmed V and J ends, which lost 3 bases and 9 bases, there was a span of 8 bases. The CDR3 nucleotides read TGTGCCAGCAGTGATCTTCTACGCTACACCTTC. This encodes CASSDLLRYTF.